These 3 T cell receptor beta chains share one sample of origin, sequenced in a study of tumor-infiltrating lymphocytes in localized non-small cell lung cancer. Clones were read by immunoSEQ multiplex PCR, and TCRdb kept only the in-frame ones, dropping some. The sample records some 21,000 clones, roughly 80% being singletons. Sequences were obtained from lung tumor tissue. Source of these receptors: a human donor with non-small cell lung cancer.

The chain employs TRBV18 and TRBJ2-2; 7 bases fit TRBD1. J gave up 0 bases and V 1 base, and 11 bases lay outside the gene matches. Germline CDR1 is KGHSH and CDR2 is LQKENI. The CDR3 is 19 amino acids. CDR3 nucleotide sequence: TGTGCCAGCTCACCACGCAAGGGGGCCAACCCCCCGAACACCGGGGAGCTGTTTTTT. It yields the protein CASSPRKGANPPNTGELFF.

CDR3 sequence: CASRLHRGRDEKLFF. The CDR3 nucleotides are TGTGCCAGTAGGTTGCACAGGGGGAGAGATGAAAAACTGTTTTTT. The genes are TRBV19 and TRBJ1-4; 8 nucleotides align to TRBD1. This CDR3 comprises 15 residues. Germline CDR1 and CDR2: LNHDA and SQIVND (reference sequence). V was clipped by 6 bases and J by 6 bases; unmatched bases: 9.

The V and J genes are TRBV18 and TRBJ2-3; 8 nucleotides match TRBD2. Germline trimming cut 2 bases from V and 8 bases from J; bases unmatched to any gene: 9. The CDR3 runs to 15 residues. Germline values: CDR1 KGHSH, CDR2 LQKENI. The CDR3 loop reads CASSPFSREVGTQYF. As DNA, the CDR3 is TGTGCCAGCTCACCATTCTCGCGGGAGGTGGGTACGCAGTATTTT.